These 18 T cell receptor beta chains were sequenced from one sample in a study of T cell repertoires in cytomegalovirus infection. Their antigens are not known. One entry per CDR3 protein results from TCRdb running MiXCR on the reads. Of about 700,000 distinct CDR3 sequences in the sample, 33% were seen once. Sequenced here: cultured PBMCs, sampled from culture after CMV antigen stimulation. The receptors derive from a human donor in good health (CMV status not recorded). Some clones in this sample may be carry-over from other donors' samples.

The chain employs TRBV10-3 and TRBJ1-2, with D hard to call. Deletions cut 3 bases from V and 6 bases from J, with 5 bases between. Germline V gene lookup returns CDR1 ENHRY and CDR2 SYGVKD. The CDR3 totals 11 residues. CDR3 sequence: CAISEGHGYTF. For the CDR3, the DNA is TGTGCCATCAGTGAAGGCCATGGCTACACCTTC.

This sequence joins TRBV7-9 and TRBJ2-3, with 7 positions matching TRBD1. Germline V gene sequence: CDR1 SEHNR, CDR2 FQNEAQ (reference sequence). V dropped 5 bases and J dropped 4; count of bases not matched to a gene: 9. This CDR3 comprises 15 residues. The CDR3 DNA reads as TGTGCCAGCAGCCACACAGGGGCTGCTCCAGATACGCAGTATTTT. Translating it yields CASSHTGAAPDTQYF. The variable domain in full, completed from reference TRBV7-9 and TRBJ2-3, reads DTGVSQNPRHKITKRGQNVTFRCDPISEHNRLYWYRQTLGQGPEFLTYFQNEAQLEKSRLLSDRFSAERPKGSFSTLEIQRTEQGDSAMYLCASSHTGAAPDTQYFGPGTRLTVL.

The CDR3, as DNA: TGTGCCAGTAGTAGTTCCGTGGGAGGGGGGCCGGATACGCAGTATTTT. This codes for CASSSSVGGGPDTQYF. The rearrangement joins TRBV19 to TRBJ2-3; perhaps TRBD2 as D (7 bases). Germline CDR1 is LNHDA and CDR2 is SQIVND (reference sequence). V dropped 4 bases and J dropped 6 bases, with 20 bases sitting between them. This CDR3 contains 16 residues.

This clonotype came up many times. The V and J genes are TRBV7-2 and TRBJ1-1; TRBD1 might be the D (5 bases). CDR3 length: 12 residues. In germline, CDR1 is SGHTA, CDR2 FQGNSA. Trimming pared 4 bases from V and 10 bases from J, leaving 13 bases between. The CDR3 DNA follows: TGTGCCAGCAGCTATCGACAGAGTGTAGCTTTCTTT. Its protein is CASSYRQSVAFF.

There are a few counts of this clonotype. V is TRBV2 and J is TRBJ1-6, with D unclear. V gave up 4 bases and J gave up 7 bases, with 8 bases separating them. CDR3 length equals 13 residues. Looked up from germline, CDR1 is SNHLY and CDR2 is FYNNEI. CDR3 bases: TGTGCCAGCAGTGGAGAGGGAAATTCACCCCTCCACTTT. Its protein product is CASSGEGNSPLHF.

This clonotype has a single count. CDR3 in DNA: TGCAGTGCTCCTAACTCCAGATATAGCAATCAGCCCCAGCATTTT. Its protein product is CSAPNSRYSNQPQHF. The J gene is TRBJ1-5, the V gene TRBV20-1; D gene unclear. The germline V gene encodes CDR1 DFQATT and CDR2 SNEGSKA (reference sequence). The CDR3 is made up of 15 amino acids. Trimming stripped 5 bases from V and 0 bases from J, with 14 bases between.

The rearrangement uses TRBV4-1 and TRBJ1-3; D gene unclear. The CDR3 runs to 16 residues. CDR1 MGHRA and CDR2 YSYEKL come from the germline V gene. V was pared by 0 bases and J by 0 bases, with 9 bases between. CDR3: CASSQEDYSSGNTIYF. The DNA for the CDR3 is TGCGCCAGCAGCCAAGAAGACTATTCCTCTGGAAACACCATATATTTT.

The chain recombines TRBV12-3 or TRBV12-4 with TRBJ2-3; D gene unclear. The ends were cut back, 5 bases at V and 3 bases at J, with 6 bases in the middle. CDR3 length equals 12 residues. The CDR3 loop is CASSQMTDTQYF. In DNA, the CDR3 is TGTGCCAGCAGTCAAATGACAGATACGCAGTATTTT.

The genes are TRBV4-3 and TRBJ1-2, with 8 positions matching TRBD1. Germline trimming cut 3 bases from V and 6 bases from J; bases unmatched to any gene: 6. The germline V gene encodes CDR1 LGHNA and CDR2 YSLEER. The CDR3 has 14 residues. CDR3 sequence reads: CASSQRTGSDGYTF. The CDR3, as DNA: TGCGCCAGCAGCCAGAGGACAGGGAGTGATGGCTACACCTTC.

This clonotype came up many times. The rearrangement links TRBV7-8 to TRBJ2-2, with 9 bases that match TRBD2. Trimming removed 5 bases from V and 5 bases from J; junction bases left unmatched: 9. Looked up from germline, CDR1 is SGHVS and CDR2 is FQNEAQ. This CDR3 region has 16 residues. The CDR3 here is CASSTKAAGGTGELFF. CDR3 nucleotides: TGTGCCAGCAGCACCAAGGCAGCGGGAGGTACCGGGGAGCTGTTTTTT.

The rearrangement links TRBV5-3 to TRBJ2-7; 10 bases match TRBD2. TRBV5-3 has ORF status, its function being uncertain. The ends lost 8 bases at V and 0 bases at J; junction bases unmatched: 11. The CDR3 totals 16 residues. The CDR3 is CASSPGLAVFSYEQYF. CDR3 nucleotide sequence: TGTGCCAGCAGCCCCGGACTAGCGGTTTTCTCCTACGAGCAGTACTTC.

The chain couples TRBV5-6 to TRBJ2-1; D is possibly TRBD1 (5 bases). V dropped 5 bases and J dropped 5 bases, with 17 bases sitting between them. Germline V gene lookup returns CDR1 SGHDT and CDR2 YYEEEE. The length of the CDR3 is 15 residues. CDR3 residues: CASRSRGQTNNEQFF. CDR3 bases: TGTGCCAGCAGGTCTAGGGGCCAGACAAACAATGAGCAGTTCTTC.

This rearrangement joins TRBV7-2 to TRBJ2-5, with TRBD1 as a possible D gene (8 bases). The CDR3 sequence is 15 residues long. V lost 5 bases and J lost 14, with 27 bases in between. Germline V gene lookup returns CDR1 SGHTA and CDR2 FQGNSA. CDR3: CASSQRQGRGVRGYF. Here the CDR3 DNA reads TGTGCCAGCAGCCAGAGACAGGGGAGGGGGGTACGAGGATACTTC.

The V gene is TRBV20-1, the J gene TRBJ1-3; D unclear. CDR1 DFQATT and CDR2 SNEGSKA come from the germline V gene (reference sequence). Trimming took off 5 bases at V and 0 bases at J, with 17 bases between the two ends. The CDR3 runs to 16 residues. Here the CDR3 reads CSAGTGPLSSGNTIYF. The CDR3 DNA follows: TGCAGTGCTGGAACCGGGCCCTTGAGCTCTGGAAACACCATATATTTT.

This clonotype was picked up a small number of times. The DNA for the CDR3 is TGTGCCAGCTCACCAGGGTTGGATCAGCCCCAGCATTTT. It is translated as CASSPGLDQPQHF. The J gene is TRBJ1-5, the V gene TRBV18; D remains ambiguous. The length of the CDR3 is 13 residues. Trimming left V 2 bases short and J 5 bases short, with 7 bases between. Germline values: CDR1 KGHSH, CDR2 LQKENI.

The gene calls are TRBV18 and TRBJ2-5; D gene unclear. This CDR3 has 15 residues. CDR1 is KGHSH, CDR2 LQKENI, per germline. The germline V and J ends were trimmed by 0 bases and 1 base, with 9 bases remaining between them. The CDR3 DNA sequence: TGTGCCAGCTCACCACCGTCCGGTTCCCAAGAGACCCAGTACTTC. Amino acid sequence: CASSPPSGSQETQYF. Supplemented by reference TRBV18 and TRBJ2-5, the full variable domain reads NAGVMQNPRHLVRRRGQEARLRCSPMKGHSHVYWYRQLPEEGLKFMVYLQKENIIDESGMPKERFSAEFPKEGPSILRIQQVVRGDSAAYFCASSPPSGSQETQYFGPGTRLLVL.

In this sample, this clonotype turned up a few times. The genes are TRBV15 and TRBJ2-1, with D possibly TRBD1 on 5 matching bases. Trimming cost V 0 bases and J 4 bases, with 10 bases left between them. Germline-derived CDR1 and CDR2 are LNHNV and YYDKDF (reference sequence). CDR3 length: 15 residues. CDR3 region: CATSRDLRQYNEQFF. Written as DNA, the CDR3 is TGTGCCACCAGCAGAGATCTTCGACAGTACAATGAGCAGTTCTTC.

The chain uses TRBV4-3 and TRBJ1-1; D gene ambiguous. With 1 base removed from V and 1 base from J, the gap between germline ends came to 7 bases. This CDR3 is 14 amino acids long. Looked up from germline, CDR1 is LGHNA and CDR2 is YSLEER. The CDR3 loop reads CASSQAGPNTEAFF. The CDR3 nucleotides are TGCGCCAGCAGCCAAGCGGGCCCGAACACTGAAGCTTTCTTT.